Listed here is a single T cell receptor (beta chain). Its antigen is unknown. The time point was: blood 2 weeks post-SBRT. Treatment denoted: 15 Gy SBRT to primary tumor, nephrectomy 4 weeks later. This renal cell carcinoma was of the clear cell type. This sample stems from a study of radiation and T cells in renal cell carcinoma. Study-level background: Nephrectomy followed 15 Gy stereotactic body radiation by 4 weeks.

Trimming stripped 5 bases from V and 4 bases from J, with 14 bases between. Looked up from germline, CDR1 is SEHNR and CDR2 is FQNEAQ (reference sequence). CDR3 length: 14 residues. Study observations and caveats: Top tumor clonotypes rose in blood 2 weeks post-radiation, then contracted.

The protocol was immunoSEQ multiplex PCR, while the TCRdb copy is restricted to in-frame clones and leaves out a portion. This table holds roughly 60,000 clones, around 80% found once. This clonotype was obtained from a man aged 55 to 70 with renal cell carcinoma. This specimen consisted of blood, obtained from a patient whose treatment included radiotherapy and nephrectomy. This rearrangement joins TRBV7-9 to TRBJ2-5; D possibly corresponds to TRBD1 (6 bases). In DNA, the CDR3 is TGTGCCAGCAGCCGGACAGCCGCCTCAGAGACCCAGTACTTC. Translation gives CASSRTAASETQYF.